A selection of T cell receptor beta chains follows, all from one sample in a study of blood T cell repertoires in COVID-19. Assay: immunoSEQ multiplex PCR; the TCRdb copy retains only in-frame clones and omits some. The table records about 73,000 clones, roughly 80% of them present only once. The material sequenced was peripheral blood. These receptors were obtained from a human donor in a cohort sampled during active COVID-19. The CDR3 runs from the conserved cysteine through the conserved F or W. A D gene is named only where the DNA matches it firmly. Clone size is stated in some rows and not others, as once, few, many or a class when expanded.

CDR3 protein: CASSRQGVDYGYTF; CDR3 DNA: TGTGCCAGCAGCCGACAGGGGGTGGACTATGGCTACACCTTC; J gene: TRBJ1-2; V gene: TRBV11-1; D gene: TRBD1; clone size: .
CDR3 protein: CASSLGGVVSYNEQFF; CDR3 DNA: TGTGCCAGCAGCTTGGGGGGGGTGGTAAGCTACAATGAGCAGTTCTTC; J gene: TRBJ2-1; V gene: TRBV5-4; D gene: .; clone size: .
CDR3 protein: CASSQHRRGTGELFF; CDR3 DNA: TGTGCCAGCAGCCAACACCGCAGGGGGACCGGGGAGCTGTTTTTT; J gene: TRBJ2-2; V gene: TRBV3-1/TRBV3-2; D gene: TRBD1; clone size: .
CDR3 protein: CASSNPNEQFF; CDR3 DNA: TGTGCCAGCAGTAATCCTAATGAGCAGTTCTTC; J gene: TRBJ2-1; V gene: TRBV6-2/TRBV6-3; D gene: .; clone size: once
CDR3 protein: CASSWGVGSYNEQFF; CDR3 DNA: TGTGCCAGCAGTTGGGGCGTAGGCTCCTACAATGAGCAGTTCTTC; J gene: TRBJ2-1; V gene: TRBV6-2/TRBV6-3; D gene: .; clone size: few
CDR3 protein: CASSQVRRPGVAKNIQYF; CDR3 DNA: TGCGCCAGCAGCCAAGTAAGGAGGCCCGGGGTAGCCAAAAACATTCAGTACTTC; J gene: TRBJ2-4; V gene: TRBV4-1; D gene: .; clone size: .
CDR3 protein: CASSGGLAGANIRQFF; CDR3 DNA: TGTGCCAGCAGTGGGGGACTAGCGGGGGCCAATATCCGTCAGTTCTTC; J gene: TRBJ2-1; V gene: TRBV6-1; D gene: TRBD2; clone size: once
CDR3 protein: CASSSSDTEAFF; CDR3 DNA: TGTGCCAGCAGTTCGTCAGACACTGAAGCTTTCTTT; J gene: TRBJ1-1; V gene: TRBV27; D gene: .; clone size: .
CDR3 protein: CASSLFPREGNTEAFF; CDR3 DNA: TGTGCCAGCAGCTTATTCCCCAGGGAAGGGAACACTGAAGCTTTCTTT; J gene: TRBJ1-1; V gene: TRBV7-6; D gene: .; clone size: .
CDR3 protein: CASSEQDKRVVF; CDR3 DNA: TGTGCCAGCAGTGAGCAGGACAAAAGGGTGGTGTTC; J gene: TRBJ1-2; V gene: TRBV6-1; D gene: .; clone size: .
CDR3 protein: CASSPWTNYEQYF; CDR3 DNA: TGTGCCAGCAGCCCGTGGACAAACTACGAGCAGTACTTC; J gene: TRBJ2-7; V gene: TRBV6-2/TRBV6-3; D gene: .; clone size: .
CDR3 protein: CATSRVPRQHQETQYF; CDR3 DNA: TGTGCCACCAGCAGAGTCCCGAGACAGCACCAAGAGACCCAGTACTTC; J gene: TRBJ2-5; V gene: TRBV15; D gene: .; clone size: .
CDR3 protein: CASSNRQGHQPQHF; CDR3 DNA: TGTGCCAGTAGTAACCGACAGGGGCATCAGCCCCAGCATTTT; J gene: TRBJ1-5; V gene: TRBV19; D gene: TRBD1; clone size: .
CDR3 protein: CASSQVGRGQETQYF; CDR3 DNA: TGCGCCAGCAGCCAAGTCGGCAGGGGACAAGAGACCCAGTACTTC; J gene: TRBJ2-5; V gene: TRBV4-3; D gene: .; clone size: .
CDR3 protein: CASSSTSDQFF; CDR3 DNA: TGTGCCAGCAGCTCAACCAGCGACCAGTTCTTC; J gene: TRBJ2-1; V gene: TRBV28; D gene: .; clone size: .
CDR3 protein: CASSSTGESGYGYTF; CDR3 DNA: TGTGCCAGCTCATCTACAGGGGAATCAGGCTATGGCTACACCTTC; J gene: TRBJ1-2; V gene: TRBV18; D gene: TRBD1; clone size: .
CDR3 protein: CASSSWTSGLYEQYF; CDR3 DNA: TGTGCCAGCAGCTCCTGGACTAGCGGCCTCTACGAGCAGTACTTC; J gene: TRBJ2-7; V gene: TRBV3-1/TRBV3-2; D gene: TRBD2; clone size: .
CDR3 protein: CASSPRVRRGPTGELFF; CDR3 DNA: TGTGCCAGCTCACCACGAGTTCGGCGGGGGCCGACCGGGGAGCTGTTTTTT; J gene: TRBJ2-2; V gene: TRBV18; D gene: .; clone size: .
CDR3 protein: CASSQDSYTGELFF; CDR3 DNA: TGCGCCAGCAGCCAGGACAGTTACACCGGGGAGCTGTTTTTT; J gene: TRBJ2-2; V gene: TRBV5-1; D gene: .; clone size: .
CDR3 protein: CASSRTSGGAFRGELFF; CDR3 DNA: TGTGCCAGCAGCCGGACTAGCGGGGGGGCCTTCCGCGGGGAGCTGTTTTTT; J gene: TRBJ2-2; V gene: TRBV7-9; D gene: TRBD2; clone size: .
CDR3 protein: CASSTSGGQETQYF; CDR3 DNA: TGTGCCAGCAGCACTAGCGGGGGCCAAGAGACCCAGTACTTC; J gene: TRBJ2-5; V gene: TRBV2; D gene: TRBD2; clone size: few
CDR3 protein: CASSTRRLYDSPLHF; CDR3 DNA: TGTGCCAGCTCAACTAGACGGTTGTATGATTCACCCCTCCACTTT; J gene: TRBJ1-6; V gene: TRBV18; D gene: .; clone size: .
CDR3 protein: CASSGDRALHQPQHF; CDR3 DNA: TGTGCCAGCAGCGGTGACAGGGCCCTACATCAGCCCCAGCATTTT; J gene: TRBJ1-5; V gene: TRBV4-2; D gene: TRBD1; clone size: once
CDR3 protein: CASSLLAGTYEQYF; CDR3 DNA: TGTGCCAGCAGCTTATTGGCAGGGACCTACGAGCAGTACTTC; J gene: TRBJ2-7; V gene: TRBV7-2; D gene: .; clone size: .
CDR3 protein: CASSETRGGNTIYF; CDR3 DNA: TGTGCCAGCAGTGAAACGCGAGGCGGGAACACCATATATTTT; J gene: TRBJ1-3; V gene: TRBV2; D gene: .; clone size: .
CDR3 protein: CASSLTGSPARYGYTF; CDR3 DNA: TGTGCCAGCAGTTTAACCGGGTCGCCAGCTCGCTATGGCTACACCTTC; J gene: TRBJ1-2; V gene: TRBV6-5; D gene: .; clone size: .
CDR3 protein: CASSLGQRGGVETQYF; CDR3 DNA: TGTGCTAGCAGCTTAGGCCAGCGGGGGGGCGTAGAGACCCAGTACTTC; J gene: TRBJ2-5; V gene: TRBV7-7; D gene: TRBD2; clone size: .
CDR3 protein: CASSSLRRRGASSYNEQFF; CDR3 DNA: TGTGCCAGCAGCTCGTTGAGGAGGCGCGGGGCAAGCTCCTACAATGAGCAGTTCTTC; J gene: TRBJ2-1; V gene: TRBV7-2; D gene: .; clone size: .
CDR3 protein: CASRTGPYNSPLHF; CDR3 DNA: TGTGCCAGTCGGACAGGGCCATATAATTCACCCCTCCACTTT; J gene: TRBJ1-6; V gene: TRBV6-5; D gene: TRBD1; clone size: few
CDR3 protein: CASSRGGTSGGNEQFF; CDR3 DNA: TGTGCCAGCAGCAGGGGTGGGACTAGCGGGGGCAATGAGCAGTTCTTC; J gene: TRBJ2-1; V gene: TRBV11-3; D gene: TRBD2; clone size: many
CDR3 protein: CASSPTGAAIYGYTF; CDR3 DNA: TGCGCCAGCAGCCCGACAGGTGCGGCGATCTATGGCTACACCTTC; J gene: TRBJ1-2; V gene: TRBV5-1; D gene: .; clone size: .
CDR3 protein: CASSLTETGRDTQYF; CDR3 DNA: TGTGCCAGCAGCTTGACGGAAACAGGGCGAGATACGCAGTATTTT; J gene: TRBJ2-3; V gene: TRBV7-9; D gene: .; clone size: .
CDR3 protein: CASSLERGTYGYTF; CDR3 DNA: TGTGCCAGCAGCTTAGAGCGAGGCACCTATGGCTACACCTTC; J gene: TRBJ1-2; V gene: TRBV11-2; D gene: .; clone size: once
CDR3 protein: CASRYASGGNYGYTF; CDR3 DNA: TGTGCCAGCAGATACGCCTCGGGGGGGAACTATGGCTACACCTTC; J gene: TRBJ1-2; V gene: TRBV7-9; D gene: .; clone size: .
CDR3 protein: CASSLGLAGGQETQYF; CDR3 DNA: TGTGCCAGCAGCTTAGGACTAGCGGGGGGCCAAGAGACCCAGTACTTC; J gene: TRBJ2-5; V gene: TRBV7-9; D gene: TRBD2; clone size: .
CDR3 protein: CASSRLGLAGGYNEQFF; CDR3 DNA: TGTGCCAGCAGCCGGCTGGGACTAGCGGGGGGATACAATGAGCAGTTCTTC; J gene: TRBJ2-1; V gene: TRBV7-8; D gene: TRBD2; clone size: .
CDR3 protein: CASSLTLESPLHF; CDR3 DNA: TGTGCCAGCAGCTTAACTCTTGAATCACCCCTCCACTTT; J gene: TRBJ1-6; V gene: TRBV11-3; D gene: .; clone size: .
CDR3 protein: CASSFRQGLPMYEQYF; CDR3 DNA: TGTGCCAGCAGCTTTAGGCAGGGGCTCCCAATGTACGAGCAGTACTTC; J gene: TRBJ2-7; V gene: TRBV7-2; D gene: .; clone size: .
CDR3 protein: CASNRQGGSPLHF; CDR3 DNA: TGTGCCAGCAACCGACAGGGAGGTTCACCCCTCCACTTT; J gene: TRBJ1-6; V gene: TRBV6-5; D gene: TRBD1; clone size: once
CDR3 protein: CASSQAGVRRAFF; CDR3 DNA: TGTGCCAGCAGCCAGGCGGGCGTGCGTAGAGCTTTCTTT; J gene: TRBJ1-1; V gene: TRBV14; D gene: .; clone size: few
CDR3 protein: CASSVDAFSYNSPLHF; CDR3 DNA: TGTGCCAGCAGCGTAGATGCGTTCTCCTATAATTCACCCCTCCACTTT; J gene: TRBJ1-6; V gene: TRBV9; D gene: .; clone size: .
CDR3 protein: CASSLAGVIQETQYF; CDR3 DNA: TGTGCCAGCAGCTTGGCGGGGGTTATTCAAGAGACCCAGTACTTC; J gene: TRBJ2-5; V gene: TRBV7-9; D gene: TRBD2; clone size: .
CDR3 protein: CSVESGFAGELFF; CDR3 DNA: TGCAGCGTTGAATCAGGGTTCGCCGGGGAGCTGTTTTTT; J gene: TRBJ2-2; V gene: TRBV29-1; D gene: .; clone size: .
CDR3 protein: CASSQGQGLSTEAFF; CDR3 DNA: TGCGCCAGCAGCCAAGGTCAGGGACTTTCCACTGAAGCTTTCTTT; J gene: TRBJ1-1; V gene: TRBV4-3; D gene: .; clone size: many
CDR3 protein: CASRPDYGGTYNEQFF; CDR3 DNA: TGTGCCAGCAGACCGGACTACGGGGGGACATACAATGAGCAGTTCTTC; J gene: TRBJ2-1; V gene: TRBV19; D gene: .; clone size: .
CDR3 protein: CASSERTGLNTEAFF; CDR3 DNA: TGTGCCAGCAGTGAACGTACAGGTCTTAACACTGAAGCTTTCTTT; J gene: TRBJ1-1; V gene: TRBV6-1; D gene: .; clone size: .